The entry below describes one TCR beta chain. Its antigen is undetermined. One end of the junction does not line up with germline, which may come from a read error. The sample comes from a study of tumor and adjacent non-tumor tissue in lung cancer. No cell sorting was done before RNA was extracted from the tissue. Newly diagnosed lung cancer patients had thoracic surgery in China, August–November 2014, without prior chemotherapy. Germline CDR1 DFQATT, CDR2 SNEGSKA (reference sequence). This CDR3 contains 14 residues. Study results and limitations: TCR diversity was significantly greater in tumor than normal lung tissue.

A modified ARM-PCR protocol with three rounds of nested PCR amplified TCRbeta. Each CDR3 protein is one row after TCRdb ran MiXCR on the multiplex PCR reads. The sample yields over 110,000 distinct CDR3 sequences, 60% to 70% seen once. The sequence came from a man aged 55 to 70 with small cell lung cancer. Material for sequencing was lung tumor tissue. The V and J genes are TRBV20-1 and TRBJ1-1; 8 nucleotides match TRBD1. The CDR3 protein is CSARSRGQDTEASF. CDR3 coding DNA: TGCAGTGCTAGGTCCAGGGGGCAGGACACTGAAGCCTCCTTT.